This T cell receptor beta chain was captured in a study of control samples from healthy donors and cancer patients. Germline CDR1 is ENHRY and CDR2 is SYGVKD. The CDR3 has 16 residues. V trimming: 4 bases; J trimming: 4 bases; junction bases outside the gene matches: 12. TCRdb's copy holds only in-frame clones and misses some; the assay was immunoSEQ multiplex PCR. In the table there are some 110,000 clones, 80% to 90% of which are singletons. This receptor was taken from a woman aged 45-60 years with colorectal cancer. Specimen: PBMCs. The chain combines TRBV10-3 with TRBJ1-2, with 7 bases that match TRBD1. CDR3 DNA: TGTGCCATCAGTGCCTATCAGGGGGGAATCTTCTATGGCTACACCTTC. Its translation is CAISAYQGGIFYGYTF.